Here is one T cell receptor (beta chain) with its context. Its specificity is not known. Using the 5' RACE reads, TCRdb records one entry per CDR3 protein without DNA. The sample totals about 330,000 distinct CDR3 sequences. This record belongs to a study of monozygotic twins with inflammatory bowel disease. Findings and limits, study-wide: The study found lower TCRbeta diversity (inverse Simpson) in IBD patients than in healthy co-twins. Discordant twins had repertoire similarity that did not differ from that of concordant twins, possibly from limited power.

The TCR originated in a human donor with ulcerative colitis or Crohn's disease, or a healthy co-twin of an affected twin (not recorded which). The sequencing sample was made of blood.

The CDR3 is CASRLRVPSNQPQHF. The genes are TRBV5-1 and TRBJ1-5. CDR1 SGHRS and CDR2 YFSETQ come from the germline V gene. There are 15 residues in the CDR3.